These 31 T cell receptor beta chains originate from one sample sequenced in a study of vaccination effects on CD4 cells after COVID-19. CD4+ T cell isolation took place after 10 days of culture. Two doses of either BNT162b2 or mRNA-1273 were given to each participant. These receptors have no known antigen. Using immunoSEQ multiplex PCR, the repertoire was profiled, and TCRdb retains in-frame clones only, with some absent. The data show some 70,000 clones, with roughly 80% seen just once and about 2.4% held by the top ten. The source material was CD4+ T cells from PBMCs cultured without peptide, sampled after COVID-19 vaccination. Source of these receptors: a human donor who received a COVID-19 vaccine.

The J gene is TRBJ2-3, the V gene TRBV5-6; D gene unclear. Germline V gene data show CDR1 as SGHDT and CDR2 as YYEEEE. Trimming pared 0 bases from V and 4 bases from J, leaving 9 bases between. This CDR3 is built from 14 residues. CDR3 sequence (DNA): TGTGCCAGCAGCTTGGGGGGTGGGGCAGATACGCAGTATTTT. Protein sequence: CASSLGGGADTQYF.

The chain recombines TRBV12-3 or TRBV12-4 with TRBJ1-2; D not resolved. This CDR3 comprises 13 residues. V lost 3 bases and J 4 bases, leaving 9 bases between the germline ends. The CDR3: CASSFDRGYGYTF. Written as DNA, the CDR3 is TGTGCCAGCAGTTTTGACCGGGGCTATGGCTACACCTTC.

The DNA of the CDR3 is TGTGCCAGCAGTTACGGTGGCAGTACTCCTGGCTATGGCTACACCTTC. Protein sequence: CASSYGGSTPGYGYTF. The V and J genes are TRBV6-2 or TRBV6-3 and TRBJ1-2, with D uncertain. CDR1 is MNHEY and CDR2 is SVGEGT in the germline V gene. CDR3 size: 16 residues. V dropped 2 bases and J dropped 4 bases, with 17 bases sitting between them.

This clone was recorded a few times. This rearrangement joins TRBV7-2 to TRBJ2-2, with D hard to call. Per the germline V gene, CDR1 is SGHTA and CDR2 is FQGNSA. The CDR3 runs to 14 residues. Deletions cut 6 bases from V and 8 bases from J, with 16 bases between. DNA for the CDR3: TGTGCCAGCAGGCCCGGGCCCTCCCAGGGGGAGCTGTTTTTT. Translated, it gives CASRPGPSQGELFF.

This clone has a single count. V is TRBV5-1 and J is TRBJ1-4; D gene uncertain. Germline values: CDR1 SGHRS, CDR2 YFSETQ. Trimming took 1 base from V and 6 from J, leaving 10 bases between them. The length of the CDR3 is 14 residues. CDR3 loop: CASSLRPEDEKLFF. In nucleotides, the CDR3 is TGCGCCAGCAGCTTGCGACCAGAAGATGAAAAACTGTTTTTT.

This clone came up once. The chain carries TRBV7-2 and TRBJ1-1; D gene uncertain. This CDR3 spans 14 amino acids. Trimming left V 2 bases short and J 0 bases short, with 7 bases between. Germline CDR1 reads SGHTA; CDR2 reads FQGNSA. The CDR3 DNA sequence: TGTGCCAGCAGCTTAACCGGATTGAACACTGAAGCTTTCTTT. Protein sequence: CASSLTGLNTEAFF. The full variable domain, with the rest looked up from reference TRBV7-2 and TRBJ1-1, is GAGVSQSPSNKVTEKGKDVELRCDPISGHTALYWYRQSLGQGLEFLIYFQGNSAPDKSGLPSDRFSAERTGGSVSTLTIQRTQQEDSAVYLCASSLTGLNTEAFFGQGTRLTVV.

Only a few counts were recorded for this clone. The genes are TRBV28 and TRBJ2-7, with no clear D. V lost 1 base and J 4 bases, leaving 11 bases between the germline ends. In germline, CDR1 is MDHEN, CDR2 SYDVKM. The CDR3 is 14 residues long. CDR3 residues: CASSLSGAAYEQYV. CDR3 in DNA: TGTGCCAGCAGTTTATCAGGAGCAGCTTACGAGCAGTACGTC.

V is TRBV5-1 and J is TRBJ2-5; 8 bases fit TRBD1. This CDR3 is built from 14 residues. V lost 4 bases to trimming and J lost 5 bases; unmatched junction nucleotides: 7. Per the germline V gene, CDR1 is SGHRS and CDR2 is YFSETQ. This CDR3 is CASSVQGAWETQYF. CDR3 DNA: TGCGCCAGCAGCGTCCAGGGGGCATGGGAGACCCAGTACTTC.

The chain carries TRBV18 and TRBJ1-2; a weak D match, TRBD1 (5 bases). The CDR3 spans 16 residues. Germline-derived CDR1 and CDR2 are KGHSH and LQKENI. V lost 4 bases and J 7 bases, leaving 22 bases between the germline ends. The chain's CDR3 is CASSRTGTGFEGGYTF. Written as DNA, the CDR3 is TGTGCCAGCTCACGTACCGGGACCGGCTTTGAGGGTGGCTACACCTTC.

There are a few counts of this clone. The rearrangement links TRBV11-3 to TRBJ2-3; D is undetermined. The CDR3 spans 13 residues. Germline lookup yields CDR1 SGHNT and CDR2 YENEEA. Deletions cut 1 base from V and 6 bases from J, with 8 bases between. The CDR3 is CASSLGAGDTQYF. CDR3 nucleotide sequence: TGTGCCAGCAGCTTAGGGGCTGGGGATACGCAGTATTTT.

This clone was picked up a small number of times. This rearrangement joins TRBV5-6 to TRBJ2-7; D is perhaps TRBD1 or TRBD2 (6 bases each). Per the germline V gene, CDR1 is SGHDT and CDR2 is YYEEEE. V shed 4 bases and J shed 2 bases, with 10 bases lying between them. The CDR3 is made up of 13 amino acids. The chain's CDR3 is CASSRRGTYEQYV. The CDR3 DNA reads as TGTGCCAGCAGCAGGAGGGGGACCTACGAGCAGTACGTC.

This chain joins TRBV10-2 and TRBJ1-5; D uncertain. V dropped 5 bases and J dropped 5 bases, with 10 bases sitting between them. The CDR3 has 13 residues. The germline CDR1 and CDR2 sequences are WSHSY and SAAADI. The CDR3 sequence: CASSRVPDQPQHF. The DNA for the CDR3 is TGCGCCAGCAGTAGGGTTCCCGATCAGCCCCAGCATTTT.

The V and J genes are TRBV18 and TRBJ1-2, with 11 bases lining up with TRBD1. The V gene end was trimmed by 3 bases and the J gene end by 7 bases; junction bases not matched to a gene: 13. Germline V lookup: CDR1 KGHSH, CDR2 LQKENI. The CDR3 runs 17 residues. The CDR3 region is CASSPSTGTGGARGYTF. CDR3 bases: TGTGCCAGCTCACCTTCCACCGGGACAGGGGGAGCTCGTGGCTACACCTTC.

This clone was detected once. The genes are TRBV5-1 and TRBJ2-6; no clear D gene. V lost 0 bases and J lost 2, with 6 bases in between. In germline, CDR1 is SGHRS, CDR2 YFSETQ. The CDR3 totals 15 residues. The CDR3 DNA follows: TGCGCCAGCAGCTTGGAGTCGGCTGGGGCCAACGTCCTGACTTTC. Encoded protein: CASSLESAGANVLTF.

The chain links TRBV5-1 to TRBJ1-1; D is possibly TRBD1 (5 bases). Germline assignment: CDR1 SGHRS and CDR2 YFSETQ. The CDR3 is 15 residues long. V was shortened by 0 bases and J by 0 bases, with 9 bases between the two germline ends. The CDR3: CASSLAGNMNTEAFF. Here the CDR3 DNA reads TGCGCCAGCAGCTTGGCAGGGAACATGAACACTGAAGCTTTCTTT.

The chain employs TRBV7-2 and TRBJ1-6, with TRBD1 as a possible D gene (5 bases). V was shortened by 5 bases and J by 4 bases, with 12 bases between the two germline ends. The CDR3 totals 15 residues. Germline values: CDR1 SGHTA, CDR2 FQGNSA. Here the CDR3 DNA reads TGTGCCAGCAGCCAGGGCACGCGATATAATTCACCCCTCCACTTT. Protein: CASSQGTRYNSPLHF.

The table lists this clone with a few counts. Here the CDR3 reads CASSLVAAGISGNTIYF. Written as DNA, the CDR3 is TGCGCCAGCAGCTTGGTTGCGGCCGGAATCTCTGGAAACACCATATATTTT. J is TRBJ1-3 and V is TRBV5-1; D is unresolved. Trimming stripped 0 bases from V and 0 bases from J, with 13 bases between. Germline-derived CDR1 and CDR2 are SGHRS and YFSETQ. The CDR3 totals 17 residues.

This sequence joins TRBV30 and TRBJ1-2, with no clear D. Germline lookup yields CDR1 GTSNPN and CDR2 SVGIG (reference sequence). CDR3 length: 13 residues. V gave up 5 bases and J gave up 8 bases, with 18 bases separating them. CDR3 sequence reads: CAWVGPDPRGYTF. DNA for the CDR3: TGTGCCTGGGTTGGGCCCGATCCGCGGGGCTACACCTTC.

The chain uses TRBV6-5 and TRBJ1-5; D is unresolved. The V gene lost 2 bases and the J gene lost 2 bases, with 4 bases spanning the gap. This CDR3 contains 13 residues. The V gene's germline CDR1 is MNHEY and CDR2 SVGAGI. CDR3 bases: TGTGCCAGCAGTTACGGGCGCAATCAGCCCCAGCATTTT. Residues: CASSYGRNQPQHF.

V and J are TRBV2 and TRBJ1-1, with D perhaps TRBD1 (6 bases). The CDR3 loop spans 17 amino acids. From germline, CDR1 is SNHLY and CDR2 FYNNEI. The V and J ends lost 0 bases and 5 bases respectively, with 19 bases between them. This chain's CDR3 is CASSEALRNREETEAFF. The DNA of the CDR3 is TGTGCCAGCAGTGAAGCGCTGAGGAACAGGGAAGAGACTGAAGCTTTCTTT.

The chain combines TRBV20-1 with TRBJ1-3, with D tentatively TRBD1 (6 bases). CDR3 length: 15 amino acids. The germline V gene has CDR1 DFQATT and CDR2 SNEGSKA (reference sequence). Trimming shortened V by 3 bases and J by 0 bases, and 12 bases separated the two germline ends. The CDR3 here is CSASLGQSSGNTIYF. As DNA, the CDR3 is TGCAGTGCTAGTCTCGGACAGAGCTCTGGAAACACCATATATTTT.

This chain uses TRBV27 with TRBJ2-2; D unresolved. The germline V gene encodes CDR1 MNHEY and CDR2 SMNVEV (reference sequence). CDR3 length equals 13 residues. V gave up 6 bases and J gave up 2 bases, with 7 bases separating them. The CDR3 DNA sequence: TGTGCCAGCAGCAAGGCCAACACCGGGGAGCTGTTTTTT. Its protein product is CASSKANTGELFF.

The chain is built from TRBV10-3 and TRBJ1-3, with a tentative D call TRBD1 (6 bases). The CDR3 has 15 amino acids. With 5 bases removed from V and 0 bases from J, the gap between germline ends came to 11 bases. CDR1 and CDR2 (germline): ENHRY, SYGVKD. Here the CDR3 reads CAISTGQSSGNTIYF. The CDR3 DNA follows: TGTGCCATCAGTACCGGACAGTCCTCTGGAAACACCATATATTTT.

The rearrangement joins TRBV29-1 to TRBJ1-3; D gene uncertain. Per germline, CDR1 SQVTM and CDR2 ANQGSEA. V was trimmed by 6 bases and J by 0 bases, leaving 6 bases between them. The CDR3 has 12 residues. CDR3: CSVIPSGNTIYF. As DNA, the CDR3 is TGCAGCGTGATCCCCTCTGGAAACACCATATATTTT.

In nucleotides, the CDR3 is TGTGCCAGCAGTTTATCCAGTGGAGGGGGGACGCAGTATTTT. It codes for CASSLSSGGGTQYF. The chain is built from TRBV27 and TRBJ2-3; D possibly uses TRBD1 or TRBD2 (6 bases each). Trimming removed 0 bases from V and 9 bases from J, with 13 bases in between. This CDR3 is built from 14 residues. Germline assignment: CDR1 MNHEY and CDR2 SMNVEV (reference sequence).

V usage is TRBV19 and J usage is TRBJ2-4; D gene ambiguous. Germline CDR1 and CDR2: LNHDA and SQIVND (reference sequence). The V and J ends lost 9 bases and 1 base respectively, with 10 bases between them. CDR3 length: 13 residues. The CDR3 sequence: CASRPWAKNIQYF. In DNA, the CDR3 is TGTGCCAGCCGTCCCTGGGCCAAAAACATTCAGTACTTC.

The CDR3 nucleotides are TGCGCCAGCAGCCCGGTAGCGGGGGGACCGGGTGAGCAGTTCTTC. Its translation: CASSPVAGGPGEQFF. The gene calls are TRBV5-1 and TRBJ2-1; the match to TRBD2 covers 10 bases. The V gene end was trimmed by 4 bases and the J gene end by 9 bases; junction bases not matched to a gene: 10. CDR3 length equals 15 residues. Germline V CDR1 and CDR2: SGHRS, YFSETQ.

The V call is TRBV7-2, the J call TRBJ1-2, with 7 bases fitting TRBD1. The CDR3 sequence is 14 residues long. Germline lookup yields CDR1 SGHTA and CDR2 FQGNSA. The V and J ends lost 5 bases and 6 bases, in that order; junction bases with no gene match: 9. The CDR3 nucleotides are TGTGCCAGCAGCAATTCACAGGGGAGGGATGGCTACACCTTC. This sequence encodes CASSNSQGRDGYTF. Variable domain in full (rest from reference TRBV7-2 and TRBJ1-2): GAGVSQSPSNKVTEKGKDVELRCDPISGHTALYWYRQSLGQGLEFLIYFQGNSAPDKSGLPSDRFSAERTGGSVSTLTIQRTQQEDSAVYLCASSNSQGRDGYTFGSGTRLTVV.

This rearrangement joins TRBV5-4 to TRBJ2-3; the match to TRBD2 covers 13 bases. J was trimmed by 0 bases and V by 4 bases; bases with no gene match: 2. The germline CDR1 and CDR2 sequences are SGHNT and YYREEE (reference sequence). There are 16 residues in the CDR3. CDR3 coding DNA: TGTGCCAGCAGCCGACTAGCGGGGGGTAGCACAGATACGCAGTATTTT. Its translation is CASSRLAGGSTDTQYF.

The count of this clone is one. The rearrangement uses TRBV5-1 and TRBJ2-7; D uncertain. Trimming removed 6 bases at V and 4 bases at J, with 11 bases between. The CDR3 runs 12 residues. Per germline, CDR1 SGHRS and CDR2 YFSETQ. In DNA form, the CDR3 reads TGCGCCAGCATGAGGCCCGAATACGAGCAGTACGTC. This encodes CASMRPEYEQYV.

The V gene is TRBV29-1, the J gene TRBJ1-2; D remains unclear. The CDR3 is made up of 13 amino acids. Trimming shortened V by 4 bases and J by 0 bases, and 9 bases separated the two germline ends. Germline V lookup: CDR1 SQVTM, CDR2 ANQGSEA. The CDR3 DNA sequence: TGCAGCGTTGGGGTGCAGGCTAACTATGGCTACACCTTC. The encoded protein is CSVGVQANYGYTF.